This T cell receptor beta chain was sequenced during a study of neurological immune-mediated disorders. Looked up from germline, CDR1 is SGHTA and CDR2 is FQGNSA. V lost 8 bases and J lost 7, with 11 bases in between. This CDR3 region has 12 residues. Time point: technical triplicate 1. Input was around 1 million sorted T cells, either CD4+ or CD8+. Each CDR3 protein gets one entry after TCRdb re-called the 5' RACE reads with MiXCR. Of tens of thousands of distinct CDR3 sequences listed, around 13% were seen once; the top ten hold around 5%. The V call is TRBV7-2, the J call TRBJ1-4; D is undetermined. The sequence was obtained from a female donor with HTLV-1-associated myelopathy (HAM/TSP). The sequenced sample consisted of CD4+ T cells from blood. CDR3 in amino acids: CASLARTEKLFF. CDR3 sequence (DNA): TGTGCCAGCTTAGCGCGGACTGAAAAACTGTTTTTT. Based on the CDR3 plus reference TRBV7-2 and TRBJ1-4, the full variable domain is GAGVSQSPSNKVTEKGKDVELRCDPISGHTALYWYRQSLGQGLEFLIYFQGNSAPDKSGLPSDRFSAERTGGSVSTLTIQRTQQEDSAVYLCASLARTEKLFFGSGTQLSVL.